This T cell receptor (beta chain) comes out of a study of PD-1 blockade in classical Hodgkin lymphoma. Study at large: Administration of nivolumab to patients was at 3 mg/kg intravenously every 2 weeks.

Overall study findings and caveats: CD4+ TCR diversity, unlike CD8+, rose significantly by C4D1. Baseline TCR diversity was reportedly lower in newly diagnosed patients than in healthy donors. It was reported as lower still in relapsed/refractory patients.

The germline V gene encodes CDR1 SGHVS and CDR2 FQNEAQ. The CDR3 totals 15 residues. Deletions cut 1 base from V and 4 bases from J, with 13 bases between. Libraries were prepared by immunoSEQ multiplex PCR; TCRdb keeps only in-frame clonotypes and omits some of them. The table shows about 46,000 clones, with around 72% occurring only once. No patient escaped relapse after autologous stem cell transplantation, and brentuximab vedotin exposure varied. Regarding this clone: No antigen is known for it.

The sample here was peripheral blood mononuclear cells (PBMCs), taken at baseline. The sequence came from a human donor with classical Hodgkin lymphoma. This rearrangement joins TRBV7-8 to TRBJ1-1; D is undetermined. This chain's CDR3 is CASSLDGSRGTEAFF. The CDR3 nucleotides read TGTGCCAGCAGCTTAGATGGTAGTCGGGGCACTGAAGCTTTCTTT. Based on the CDR3 plus reference TRBV7-8 and TRBJ1-1, the full variable domain is GAGVSQSPRYKVAKRGQDVALRCDPISGHVSLFWYQQALGQGPEFLTYFQNEAQLDKSGLPSDRFFAERPEGSVSTLKIQRTQQEDSAVYLCASSLDGSRGTEAFFGQGTRLTVV.